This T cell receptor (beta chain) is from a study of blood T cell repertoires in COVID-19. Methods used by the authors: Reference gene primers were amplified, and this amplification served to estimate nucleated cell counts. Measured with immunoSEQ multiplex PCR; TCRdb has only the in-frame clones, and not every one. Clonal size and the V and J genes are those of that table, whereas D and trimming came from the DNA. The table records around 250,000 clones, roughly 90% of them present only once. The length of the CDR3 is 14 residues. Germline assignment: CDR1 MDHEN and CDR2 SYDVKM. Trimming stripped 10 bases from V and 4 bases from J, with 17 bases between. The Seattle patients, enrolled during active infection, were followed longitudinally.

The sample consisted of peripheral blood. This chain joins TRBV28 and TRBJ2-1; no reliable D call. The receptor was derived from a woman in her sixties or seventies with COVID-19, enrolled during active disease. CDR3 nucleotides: TGTGCCATAGAAGAGAGTCTTGCGTACAATGAGCAGTTCTTC. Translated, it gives CAIEESLAYNEQFF.